This T cell receptor beta chain was documented in a study of regulatory T cells in long-lasting Graves disease. This clonotype occurred many times. Time point reported: newly diagnosed GD, antithyroid drugs for less than 3 months. Scientists built the TCR library using RNA that was extracted from PBMCs. Guidelines of the American Thyroid Association were used to diagnose Graves' disease. This CDR3 has 17 residues. Germline values: CDR1 LGHDT, CDR2 YNNKEL (reference sequence). V was clipped by 2 bases and J by 0 bases; unmatched bases: 7. Construction of TCR beta libraries relied on iRepertoire HTBI primers and on Arm-PCR targeting CDR3 regions. One entry per CDR3 protein results from TCRdb running MiXCR on the multiplex PCR reads. The sample gives roughly 420,000 distinct CDR3 sequences, about 15% of which show up once; approximately 12% is in the top ten. The sample also formed part of further work on T cells in Graves' hyperthyroidism and ophthalmopathy.

V usage is TRBV3-1 and J usage is TRBJ2-1, with 7 bases fitting TRBD2. The TCR originated in a woman in her 30s with Graves disease. This material consisted of peripheral blood mononuclear cells (PBMCs), taken at new diagnosis, from a patient treated with antithyroid drugs. The CDR3 reads CASSQYLAASSYNEQFF. Here the CDR3 DNA reads TGTGCCAGCAGCCAATACCTAGCGGCCAGCTCCTACAATGAGCAGTTCTTC.